Below are 27 T cell receptor beta chains sequenced from a single sample in a study of identical twins. TCRdb reprocessed the 5' RACE reads with MiXCR, giving one entry per CDR3 protein. The table lists 400,000 to 650,000 distinct CDR3 sequences, approximately 22% of them singletons. These data were also filed under a second study, of T cells expressing NK-cell markers.

Sequencing was done on a sample of CD4+ T cells sorted from blood. These receptor sequences come from a woman between 18 and 29 years old in good health.

The chain is built from TRBV3-1 and TRBJ2-3; 9 nucleotides agree with TRBD2. The CDR3 runs to 17 residues. Per germline, CDR1 LGHDT and CDR2 YNNKEL (reference sequence). The junction had 4 bases not matched to a gene; V was cut back by 0 bases and J by 0 bases. CDR3 nucleotides: TGTGCCAGCAGCCAAGAAGTTCTAGCGGGGAGCACAGATACGCAGTATTTT. Protein: CASSQEVLAGSTDTQYF.

This clonotype was picked up many times. The V and J genes are TRBV27 and TRBJ1-1; TRBD1 is a possible D gene (5 bases). Germline assignment: CDR1 MNHEY and CDR2 SMNVEV (reference sequence). Trimming pared 7 bases from V and 0 bases from J, leaving 15 bases between. This CDR3 has 15 amino acids. The DNA of the CDR3 is TGTGCCAGCAAAGACCAGGGCGTGATGAACACTGAAGCTTTCTTT. This sequence encodes CASKDQGVMNTEAFF.

V and J are TRBV10-3 and TRBJ1-1, with D possibly matching TRBD1 (5 bases). CDR1 and CDR2 (germline): ENHRY, SYGVKD. CDR3 size: 12 residues. The V gene lost 6 bases and the J gene lost 6 bases, with 11 bases spanning the gap. The CDR3 spells CAIRGDLAEAFF. In nucleotides, the CDR3 is TGTGCCATCAGGGGGGATTTGGCTGAAGCTTTCTTT.

The rearrangement links TRBV7-4 to TRBJ1-3; TRBD1 might be the D (5 bases). V lost 1 base and J 0 bases, leaving 16 bases between the germline ends. The CDR3 extends over 18 amino acids. The germline V gene has CDR1 SGHVT and CDR2 SQSDAQ. This CDR3 is CASSLVRQRANSGNTIYF. The DNA of the CDR3 is TGTGCCAGCAGCTTAGTACGACAGAGAGCTAACTCTGGAAACACCATATATTTT.

This chain connects TRBV7-2 to TRBJ2-3; unclear D gene. The ends were cut back, 5 bases at V and 2 bases at J, with 8 bases in the middle. From germline, CDR1 is SGHTA and CDR2 FQGNSA. The length of the CDR3 is 13 residues. The DNA for the CDR3 is TGTGCCAGCAGCCCCGACCCCACAGATACGCAGTATTTT. It yields the protein CASSPDPTDTQYF.

The gene calls are TRBV20-1 and TRBJ1-2; tentative D call: TRBD1 (6 bases). The CDR3 loop spans 18 amino acids. CDR1 is DFQATT and CDR2 is SNEGSKA in the germline V gene (reference sequence). Trimming removed 1 base from V and 7 bases from J, with 28 bases in between. The CDR3 nucleotides are TGCAGTGCTAGAGTTACCCGCATCGCAGGGGACCCCGGGCGTGGCTACACCTTC. As protein: CSARVTRIAGDPGRGYTF.

The chain recombines TRBV6-1 with TRBJ2-5; 7 nucleotides align to TRBD1. V shed 6 bases, J shed 5 bases, and the junction held 15 bases outside the gene matches. The CDR3 is made up of 16 amino acids. From germline, CDR1 is MNHNS and CDR2 SASEGT. CDR3 amino acids: CASSQATGQVEETQYF. CDR3 DNA sequence: TGTGCCAGCAGCCAAGCGACTGGACAGGTAGAGGAGACCCAGTACTTC.

This chain uses TRBV10-3 with TRBJ2-1; 10 bases line up with TRBD2. The ends lost 4 bases at V and 5 bases at J; junction bases unmatched: 8. Germline CDR1 reads ENHRY; CDR2 reads SYGVKD. The CDR3 runs to 16 residues. For the CDR3, the DNA is TGTGCCATCAGTGCGAGTAGCGGGAGGTCTAACAATGAGCAGTTCTTC. Translation gives CAISASSGRSNNEQFF.

This clonotype was seen ten or more times. The rearrangement uses TRBV5-6 and TRBJ1-2; a possible D gene is TRBD1 (5 bases). The CDR3 has 11 residues. Germline loops: CDR1 SGHDT, CDR2 YYEEEE. Between the trimmed V and J ends, which lost 4 bases and 8 bases, there was a span of 9 bases. CDR3 residues: CASSRRGGYTF. The CDR3 DNA is TGTGCCAGCAGCCGAAGGGGAGGCTACACCTTC.

The chain combines TRBV20-1 with TRBJ2-1, with 8 bases fitting TRBD1. Germline lookup yields CDR1 DFQATT and CDR2 SNEGSKA (reference sequence). The CDR3 contains 11 residues. The V segment lost 3 bases and the J segment 10 bases; nucleotides outside the gene matches: 2. For the CDR3, the DNA is TGCAGTGCTAGCCGGGACAGGGAGCAGTTCTTC. This gives the protein CSASRDREQFF.

This clonotype was seen only a few times. The genes are TRBV9 and TRBJ2-3; TRBD2 matches 8 bases. Per germline, CDR1 SGDLS and CDR2 YYNGEE. CDR3 length: 15 residues. V was pared by 4 bases and J by 2 bases, with 6 bases of the junction left unmatched. The CDR3 region is CASSPTSVHTDTQYF. DNA for the CDR3: TGTGCCAGCAGCCCGACTAGCGTTCACACAGATACGCAGTATTTT.

The chain uses TRBV3-1 and TRBJ2-1, with D tentatively TRBD2 (5 bases). The CDR3 length is 15 residues. Trimming took 9 bases from V and 5 from J, leaving 20 bases between them. CDR1 LGHDT and CDR2 YNNKEL come from the germline V gene (reference sequence). CDR3 DNA: TGTGCCAGTCAAGAAAGCGGCAGAGACGACAATGAGCAGTTCTTC. Translation gives CASQESGRDDNEQFF.

This clonotype was picked up a small number of times. This rearrangement joins TRBV12-3 or TRBV12-4 to TRBJ2-3, with a possible D match to TRBD2 (6 bases). The CDR3 is 12 amino acids. The V gene lost 2 bases and the J gene lost 6 bases, with 6 bases spanning the gap. In DNA, the CDR3 is TGTGCCAGCAGTTTACGGGAGGATACGCAGTATTTT. It yields the protein CASSLREDTQYF.

V and J are TRBV7-2 and TRBJ1-6; TRBD1 might be the D (6 bases). The germline V and J ends were trimmed by 1 base and 3 bases, with 13 bases remaining between them. This CDR3 has 17 residues. Germline V lookup: CDR1 SGHTA, CDR2 FQGNSA. The CDR3 DNA is TGTGCCAGCAGCTTAGTTTCAGGGACACACTATAATTCACCCCTCCACTTT. It is translated as CASSLVSGTHYNSPLHF.

The CDR3 DNA is TGTGCCAGCAGTACACGGATGAACACTGAAGCTTTCTTT. As protein: CASSTRMNTEAFF. The chain is built from TRBV3-1 and TRBJ1-1; no reliable D call. The CDR3 loop spans 13 amino acids. CDR1 is LGHDT, CDR2 YNNKEL, per germline (reference sequence). Trimming cost V 6 bases and J 0 bases, with 8 bases left between them.

The chain couples TRBV5-1 to TRBJ1-1; tentative D call: TRBD1 (5 bases). The V end lost 4 bases, the J end lost 1 base, and 11 bases lay between the germline ends. There are 14 residues in the CDR3. Germline V CDR1 and CDR2: SGHRS, YFSETQ. Written as DNA, the CDR3 is TGCGCCAGCAGCAAGGACACTGCGAACACTGAAGCTTTCTTT. It specifies CASSKDTANTEAFF.

In its sample, this clonotype was seen a few times. The chain carries TRBV29-1 and TRBJ2-7, with 8 bases aligning to TRBD1. CDR1 and CDR2 from the germline V gene are SQVTM and ANQGSEA. Unmatched junction bases numbered 8, after V lost 6 bases and J lost 1 base. This CDR3 is 14 amino acids long. The CDR3 loop reads CSVALGTGSYEQYF. The DNA for the CDR3 is TGCAGCGTCGCACTCGGGACAGGTTCCTACGAGCAGTACTTC.

In this sample, this clonotype turned up many times. This chain links TRBV12-3 or TRBV12-4 with TRBJ1-5; D not certain. V was trimmed by 1 base and J by 0 bases, leaving 10 bases between them. This CDR3 contains 16 residues. CDR3 DNA: TGTGCCAGCAGTTTAGAGGCGTTTTATAGCAATCAGCCCCAGCATTTT. Translated: CASSLEAFYSNQPQHF.

This clonotype appeared a few times. The chain couples TRBV5-6 to TRBJ2-6, with a possible D match to TRBD2 (6 bases). The V and J ends lost 3 bases and 0 bases respectively, with 10 bases between them. The CDR3 is 16 amino acids. Germline assignment: CDR1 SGHDT and CDR2 YYEEEE. The CDR3 DNA follows: TGTGCCAGCAGCTCCTACGGGAGCTCTGGGGCCAACGTCCTGACTTTC. Amino acids: CASSSYGSSGANVLTF.

The chain uses TRBV5-1 and TRBJ2-1, with TRBD2 identical over 9 bases. The germline V gene encodes CDR1 SGHRS and CDR2 YFSETQ. The CDR3 sequence is 15 residues long. The V and J ends lost 0 bases and 5 bases, in that order; junction bases with no gene match: 3. CDR3 nucleotide sequence: TGCGCCAGCAGCTTGGTGGGACTAGCACACAATGAGCAGTTCTTC. Amino acid sequence: CASSLVGLAHNEQFF.

CDR3 residues: CASRAGWSGETQYF. The CDR3 region has the DNA TGTGCCAGCAGGGCAGGGTGGTCGGGGGAGACCCAGTACTTC. The chain uses TRBV6-1 and TRBJ2-5; either TRBD1 or TRBD2 may supply D (5 bases each). Germline-derived CDR1 and CDR2 are MNHNS and SASEGT. The CDR3 loop spans 14 amino acids. V lost 6 bases and J lost 5, with 16 bases in between.

The sample holds a few counts of this clonotype. V gene TRBV5-4 combines with J gene TRBJ2-1; D is undetermined. In germline, CDR1 is SGHNT, CDR2 YYREEE (reference sequence). Deletions cut 2 bases from V and 8 bases from J, with 5 bases between. This CDR3 spans 11 amino acids. The CDR3 region is CASSFSHEQFF. CDR3 DNA: TGTGCCAGCAGCTTTTCCCATGAGCAGTTCTTC. Variable domain in full (rest from reference TRBV5-4 and TRBJ2-1): ETGVTQSPTHLIKTRGQQVTLRCSSQSGHNTVSWYQQALGQGPQFIFQYYREEENGRGNFPPRFSGLQFPNYSSELNVNALELDDSALYLCASSFSHEQFFGPGTRLTVL.

The chain is built from TRBV7-9 and TRBJ2-2; tentative D call: TRBD2 (6 bases). This CDR3 region has 15 residues. Germline V gene data show CDR1 as SEHNR and CDR2 as FQNEAQ (reference sequence). The V end lost 6 bases, the J end lost 4 bases, and 15 bases lay between the germline ends. The CDR3 DNA sequence: TGTGCCAGCAGACCTACCATGCGGGGCACCGGGGAGCTGTTTTTT. Translating it yields CASRPTMRGTGELFF.

This chain joins TRBV11-3 and TRBJ2-3; D is undetermined. Per the germline V gene, CDR1 is SGHNT and CDR2 is YENEEA. The V gene lost 6 bases and the J gene lost 2 bases, with 9 bases spanning the gap. The CDR3 spans 13 residues. The CDR3 bases are TGTGCCAGCAGGGGCAGCCTCACAGATACGCAGTATTTT. It yields the protein CASRGSLTDTQYF.

This clonotype was picked up a small number of times. The chain is built from TRBV18 and TRBJ1-6; 7 nucleotides match TRBD1. CDR3 size: 13 residues. Germline V gives CDR1 KGHSH, CDR2 LQKENI. J lost 8 bases, V lost 3 bases, and 1 base had no gene match. The CDR3 spells CASSPDRDSPLHF. The DNA for the CDR3 is TGTGCCAGCTCACCCGACAGGGATTCACCCCTCCACTTT. The full variable domain, completed using reference TRBV18 and TRBJ1-6, is NAGVMQNPRHLVRRRGQEARLRCSPMKGHSHVYWYRQLPEEGLKFMVYLQKENIIDESGMPKERFSAEFPKEGPSILRIQQVVRGDSAAYFCASSPDRDSPLHFGNGTRLTVT.

This chain connects TRBV6-1 to TRBJ1-6, with D tentatively TRBD1 (6 bases). The V gene lost 8 bases and the J gene lost 4 bases, with 12 bases spanning the gap. CDR1 is MNHNS, CDR2 SASEGT, per germline. This CDR3 is built from 14 residues. CDR3 nucleotides: TGTGCCAGCGGACAAACAGGGTATAATTCACCCCTCCACTTT. Translated, it gives CASGQTGYNSPLHF.

The chain joins TRBV28 to TRBJ2-7; D unclear. The V gene's germline CDR1 is MDHEN and CDR2 SYDVKM. This CDR3 has 12 residues. The V and J ends lost 5 bases and 3 bases respectively, with 8 bases between them. CDR3: CASSALFYEQYF. As DNA, the CDR3 is TGTGCCAGCAGTGCCTTATTCTACGAGCAGTACTTC.